In its sample, the clone carrying this TCR beta chain was seen once. Its antigen remains unknown. The second PCR ran about 6 to 12 cycles with a sample-barcoded 5' primer and J-beta primers. TCRdb analysed the 5' RACE reads with MiXCR anew, one entry per CDR3 protein. The sample lists 2 million or so distinct CDR3 sequences; about 50% were seen once. This entry comes from a study of blood T cells in healthy people across ages. General study results and limits: Diversity was higher, and naive CD4+ cells more numerous, in long-lived donors than in aged donors. Diversity of TCR beta per million T cells declined in a roughly linear way with age. PBMCs went unsorted, and a conclusive naive versus antigen-experienced comparison was therefore prevented.

Germline values: CDR1 WSHSY, CDR2 SAAADI. J was trimmed by 3 bases and V by 5 bases; bases with no gene match: 7. The CDR3 runs to 15 residues. The clonotype originates from a woman between 40 and 50 years old in good health. The specimen was blood. J is TRBJ2-5 and V is TRBV10-2, with 9 bases aligning to TRBD2. The CDR3 is CASSYQREEEETQYF. CDR3 nucleotides: TGCGCCAGCAGTTACCAGCGGGAGGAGGAAGAGACCCAGTACTTC.